This T cell receptor (beta chain) was sequenced for a study of blood T cells in healthy people across ages (dated by TCRdb to the mid-2010s). Regarding the complete study: In model experiments, template switching captured roughly one uniquely barcoded TCR beta cDNA molecule for every two T cells. The study measured age-related changes in TCR beta repertoire diversity using deep sequencing normalized with unique cDNA molecular identifiers. Four age groups were formed from the donors: young (average approximately 17 years), middle-aged (just under 40), aged (more than 55) and long-lived (about 80). To avoid experimental bias, donors of different ages were randomly spread across the sequencing lanes. Using the same blood draw, the study looked at two additional independent replicas of 1 million unique cDNA reads for two donors, one aged 18 to 30 and the other aged 80 or older. What the work shows at the level of the full study, not this receptor alone: Observed TCR beta diversity per million T cells fell roughly linearly with age, and a significant reduction was already apparent by age roughly 41. Because profiling used bulk unsorted PBMCs, naive and antigen-experienced compartments could not be compared conclusively. Compared with the aged group, the long-lived group had more naive CD4+ T cells, fewer expanded clones and increased TCR diversity, a pattern suggesting age selection. Because the CMV infection status of the donors was unknown, age-related changes in expanded clonotypes may potentially have been confounded. Estimates of total diversity based on one million sequenced T cells were considered lower bounds and underestimates. The percentage of naive T cells measured by flow cytometry correlated strongly with observed TCR beta diversity.

The roughly 39 donors, aged roughly 6 to 90 years, were systemically healthy Caucasian individuals from Russia. Approximately 9.7 milliliters of peripheral blood were drawn from each donor into EDTA-treated Vacutainer tubes. Ficoll-Paque density-gradient centrifugation was used to isolate PBMCs, with at least 6 million per sample. Trizol reagent was used to extract total RNA from the PBMCs, yielding at least 6 micrograms per sample. For every donor, an aliquot of PBMCs went through flow cytometry to measure the percentages of naive CD45RAhigh/CD27high T cells. V loses 4 bases of germline sequence and J loses 9 bases, and the interval between the two ends is 22 bases. From the germline V gene, CDR1 is MGHRA and CDR2 is YSYEKL. The cysteine opens and the phenylalanine closes a CDR3 of 16 amino acids. The CDR3 DNA has 48 bases and is translated from base 1. To note about this clonotype: No cognate antigen has been identified for it. Per-base quality was not reported, and no clone a single base away is much larger than it.

Library preparation was by 5' RACE. These reads were obtained on an Illumina HiSeq 2500. The second PCR ran for about 6 to 11 cycles and used a J-beta primer mix along with a sample-barcoded 5' primer. A template-switch 5' adaptor carrying 12 random nucleotides introduced a unique molecular identifier onto each TCR beta cDNA molecule. At least 3 million CDR3-containing paired-end reads were obtained from each sample. The Mint cDNA synthesis kit, primed by a TRBC-specific oligonucleotide, was used to synthesize first-strand cDNA from all RNA. All cDNA was treated with uracil-DNA glycosylase and then went through a first 18-cycle PCR with the universal primers M1SS and BC2_uni_R. The source study handled its data this way. For normalization, 1 million high-quality reads, each with a distinct molecular identifier, were randomly selected from each sample. Instead of being binned into consensus sequences, reads with shared molecular identifiers were discarded. CDR3 identification, clonotype clustering and error correction used MiTCR with a Q25 quality threshold and the strictest error-elimination algorithm. A nonparametric unseen species model with Euler transformation was used to estimate a lower bound on total TCR beta diversity. Starting from the raw public reads, TCRdb applied fastp trimming at Q25, assembled clones with MiXCR and retained in-frame beta chains. When rows share a CDR3 protein, they turn into one entry using the most common DNA and genes. These V and J calls rely on TCRdb rather than the paper's analysis. The sample table lists about 670,000 distinct CDR3 sequences, roughly 43% of them with a count of one. Jointly, the top ten make up about 30% of the sample.

This receptor chain uses TRBV4-1 and TRBJ1-5, and perhaps TRBD1 as D gene, on 6 matching bases. The sample comprised blood. The source of this sequence is a man older than 75 in good health. CDR3 reads: CASSPSIASDRSPQHF. The bases are TGCGCCAGCAGCCCTTCAATAGCGTCGGACAGATCGCCCCAGCATTTT.